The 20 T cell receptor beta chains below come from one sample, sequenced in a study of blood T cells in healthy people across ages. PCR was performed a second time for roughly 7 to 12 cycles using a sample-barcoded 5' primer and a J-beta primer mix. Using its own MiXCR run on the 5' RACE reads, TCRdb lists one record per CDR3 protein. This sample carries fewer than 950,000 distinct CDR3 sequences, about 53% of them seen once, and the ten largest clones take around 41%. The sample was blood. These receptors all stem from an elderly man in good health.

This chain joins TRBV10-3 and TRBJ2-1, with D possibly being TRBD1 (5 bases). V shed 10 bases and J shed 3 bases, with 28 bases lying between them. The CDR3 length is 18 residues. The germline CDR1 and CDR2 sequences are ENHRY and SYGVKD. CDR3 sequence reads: CASNTDVVLQRGYNEQFF. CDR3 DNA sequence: TGTGCCAGCAATACGGACGTCGTGCTCCAAAGGGGCTACAATGAGCAGTTCTTC.

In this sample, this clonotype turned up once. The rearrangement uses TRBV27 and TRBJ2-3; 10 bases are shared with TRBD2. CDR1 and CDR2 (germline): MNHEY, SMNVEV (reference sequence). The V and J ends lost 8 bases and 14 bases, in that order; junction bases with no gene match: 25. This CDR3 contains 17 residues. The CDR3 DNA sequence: TGTGCCAGCCCGTATGCTCCTAGCGGGAGAAGACGGGGATACGCGTATTTT. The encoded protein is CASPYAPSGRRRGYAYF.

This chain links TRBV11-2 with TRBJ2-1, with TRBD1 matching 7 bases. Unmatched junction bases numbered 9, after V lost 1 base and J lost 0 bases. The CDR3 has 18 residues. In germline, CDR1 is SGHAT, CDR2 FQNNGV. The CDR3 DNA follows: TGTGCCAGCAGCTTAGTCCGAACCAGGGGGAGCTCCTACAATGAGCAGTTCTTC. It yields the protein CASSLVRTRGSSYNEQFF.

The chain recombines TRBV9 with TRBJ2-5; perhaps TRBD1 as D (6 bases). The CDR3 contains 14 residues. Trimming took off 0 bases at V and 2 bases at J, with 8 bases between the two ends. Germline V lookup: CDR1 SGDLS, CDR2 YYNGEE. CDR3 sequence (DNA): TGTGCCAGCAGCGTAGGGACAGTACAAGAGACCCAGTACTTC. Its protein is CASSVGTVQETQYF.

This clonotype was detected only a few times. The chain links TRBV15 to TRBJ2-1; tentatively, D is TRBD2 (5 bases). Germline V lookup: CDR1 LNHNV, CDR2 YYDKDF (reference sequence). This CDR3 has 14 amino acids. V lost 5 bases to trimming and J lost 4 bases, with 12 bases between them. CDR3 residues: CATSLPTGYNEQFF. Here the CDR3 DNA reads TGTGCCACCAGCCTACCGACGGGATACAATGAGCAGTTCTTC.

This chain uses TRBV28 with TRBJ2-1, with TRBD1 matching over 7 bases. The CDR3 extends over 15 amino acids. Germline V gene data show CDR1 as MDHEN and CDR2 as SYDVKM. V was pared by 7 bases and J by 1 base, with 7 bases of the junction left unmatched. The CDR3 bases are TGTGCCAGCAAAACGACAGGGCCTTCCTACAATGAGCAGTTCTTC. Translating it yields CASKTTGPSYNEQFF.

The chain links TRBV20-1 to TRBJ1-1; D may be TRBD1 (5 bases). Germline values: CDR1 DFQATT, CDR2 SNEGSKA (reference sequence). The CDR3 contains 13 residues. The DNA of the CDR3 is TGCAGGGAAACGGGACGGCTGAACACTGAAGCTTTCTTT. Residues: CRETGRLNTEAFF.

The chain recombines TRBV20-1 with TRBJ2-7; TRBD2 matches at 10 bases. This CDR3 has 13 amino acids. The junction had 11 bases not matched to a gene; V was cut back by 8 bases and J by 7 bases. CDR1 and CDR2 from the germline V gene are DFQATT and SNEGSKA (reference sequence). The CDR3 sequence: CSLAGEVMNEQYF. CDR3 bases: TGCAGTCTAGCGGGAGAGGTAATGAATGAGCAGTACTTC.

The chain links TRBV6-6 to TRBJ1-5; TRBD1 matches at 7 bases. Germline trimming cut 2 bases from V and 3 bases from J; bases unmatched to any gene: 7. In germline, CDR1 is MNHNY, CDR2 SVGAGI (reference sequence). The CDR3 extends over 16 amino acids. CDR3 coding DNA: TGTGCCAGCAGTTACGGTCTACAGGGGAACAATCAGCCCCAGCATTTT. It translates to CASSYGLQGNNQPQHF.

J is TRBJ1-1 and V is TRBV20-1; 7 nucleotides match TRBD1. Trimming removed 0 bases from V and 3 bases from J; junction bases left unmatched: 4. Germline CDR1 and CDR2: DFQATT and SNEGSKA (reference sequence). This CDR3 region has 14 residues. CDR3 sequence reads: CSARDGRGHTEAFF. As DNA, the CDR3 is TGCAGTGCTAGAGATGGGAGGGGGCACACTGAAGCTTTCTTT.

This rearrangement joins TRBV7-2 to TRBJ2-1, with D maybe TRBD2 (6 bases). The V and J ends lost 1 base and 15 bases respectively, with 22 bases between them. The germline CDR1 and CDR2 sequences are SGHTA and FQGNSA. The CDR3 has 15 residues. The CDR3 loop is CASSLGHIRRAGLFF. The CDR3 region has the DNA TGTGCCAGCAGCTTAGGGCATATTCGCCGGGCGGGGCTGTTCTTC.

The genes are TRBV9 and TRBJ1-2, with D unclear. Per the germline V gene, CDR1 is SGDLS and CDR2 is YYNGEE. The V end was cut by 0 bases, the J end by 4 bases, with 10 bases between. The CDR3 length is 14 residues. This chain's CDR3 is CASSVATGSYGYTF. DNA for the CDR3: TGTGCCAGCAGCGTAGCTACGGGGAGCTATGGCTACACCTTC.

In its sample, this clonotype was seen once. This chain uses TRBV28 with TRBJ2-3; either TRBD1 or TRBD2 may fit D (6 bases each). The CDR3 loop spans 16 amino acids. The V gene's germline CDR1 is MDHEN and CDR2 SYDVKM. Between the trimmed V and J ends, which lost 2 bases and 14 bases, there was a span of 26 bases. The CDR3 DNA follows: TGTGCCAGCAGTTTACGGCAGCCACGGGGGCACAGATACGCGTATTTT. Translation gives CASSLRQPRGHRYAYF.

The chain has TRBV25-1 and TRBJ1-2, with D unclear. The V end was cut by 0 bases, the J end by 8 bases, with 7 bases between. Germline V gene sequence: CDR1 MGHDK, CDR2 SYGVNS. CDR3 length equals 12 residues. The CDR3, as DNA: TGTGCCAGCAGTGAATACCCGGCCGGCTACACCTTC. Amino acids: CASSEYPAGYTF.

CDR3 DNA: TGTGCCAGCAGCTCGGGACCTCTCTACAATGAGCAGTTCTTC. It yields the protein CASSSGPLYNEQFF. The chain combines TRBV7-2 with TRBJ2-1; the D gene could be TRBD1 or TRBD2 (5 bases each). Germline V gives CDR1 SGHTA, CDR2 FQGNSA. The V end lost 4 bases, the J end lost 3 bases, and 10 bases lay between the germline ends. CDR3 size: 14 residues.

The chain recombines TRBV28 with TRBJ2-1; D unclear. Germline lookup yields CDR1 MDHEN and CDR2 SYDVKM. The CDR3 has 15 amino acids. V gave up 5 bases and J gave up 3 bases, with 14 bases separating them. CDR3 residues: CASSRRRILYNEQFF. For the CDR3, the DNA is TGTGCCAGCAGTCGAAGACGGATTCTCTACAATGAGCAGTTCTTC.

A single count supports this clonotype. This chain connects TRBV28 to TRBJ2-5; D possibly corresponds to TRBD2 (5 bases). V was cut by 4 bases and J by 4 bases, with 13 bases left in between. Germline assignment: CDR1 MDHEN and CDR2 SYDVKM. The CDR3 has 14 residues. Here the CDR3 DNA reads TGTGCCAGCAGTTCGACCCGGGGAGCAGAGACCCAGTACTTC. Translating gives CASSSTRGAETQYF.

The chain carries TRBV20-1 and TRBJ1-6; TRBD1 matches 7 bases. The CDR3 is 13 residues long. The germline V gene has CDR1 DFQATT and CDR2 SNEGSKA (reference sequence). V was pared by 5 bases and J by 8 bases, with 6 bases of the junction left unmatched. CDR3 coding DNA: TGCAGTGCTTTACAGGGGCCTGATTCACCCCTCCACTTT. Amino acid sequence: CSALQGPDSPLHF.

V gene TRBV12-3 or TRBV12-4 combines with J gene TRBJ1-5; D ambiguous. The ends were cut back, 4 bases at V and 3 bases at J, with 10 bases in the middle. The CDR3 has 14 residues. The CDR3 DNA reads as TGTGCCAGCAGTTACGGGTTACTCAATCAGCCCCAGCATTTT. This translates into CASSYGLLNQPQHF.

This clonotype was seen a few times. CDR3 coding DNA: TGTGCCAGCAGCGGACCCTCTCAGCCCCAGCATTTT. Translation gives CASSGPSQPQHF. The V call is TRBV12-3 or TRBV12-4, the J call TRBJ1-5; no reliable D call. With 6 bases removed from V and 6 bases from J, the gap between germline ends came to 9 bases. CDR3 length equals 12 residues.